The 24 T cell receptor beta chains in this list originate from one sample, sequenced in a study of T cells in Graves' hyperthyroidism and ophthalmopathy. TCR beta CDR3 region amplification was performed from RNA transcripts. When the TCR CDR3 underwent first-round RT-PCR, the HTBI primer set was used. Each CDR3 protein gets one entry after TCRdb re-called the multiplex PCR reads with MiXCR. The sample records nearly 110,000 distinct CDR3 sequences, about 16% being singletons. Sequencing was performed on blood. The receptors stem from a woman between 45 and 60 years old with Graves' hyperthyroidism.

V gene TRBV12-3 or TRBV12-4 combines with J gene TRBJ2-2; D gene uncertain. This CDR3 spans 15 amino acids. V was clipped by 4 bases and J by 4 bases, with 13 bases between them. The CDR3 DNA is TGTGCCAGCAGTTGGGCTAGTAGAGGCACCGGGGAGCTGTTTTTT. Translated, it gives CASSWASRGTGELFF.

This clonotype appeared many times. The CDR3 region is CATRGDRVAENIQYF. The CDR3 DNA follows: TGTGCCACCAGGGGCGACAGGGTGGCGGAAAACATTCAGTACTTC. The chain carries TRBV10-3 and TRBJ2-4; 7 bases match TRBD1. The CDR3 runs to 15 residues. Trimming removed 10 bases from V and 5 bases from J; junction bases left unmatched: 14. CDR1 is ENHRY, CDR2 SYGVKD, per germline.

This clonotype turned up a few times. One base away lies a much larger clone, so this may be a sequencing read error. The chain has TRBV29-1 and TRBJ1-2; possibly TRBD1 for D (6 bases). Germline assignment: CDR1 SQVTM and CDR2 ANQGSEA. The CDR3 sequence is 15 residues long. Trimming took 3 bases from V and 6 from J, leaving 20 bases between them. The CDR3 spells CSVDGKNREGNGYTF. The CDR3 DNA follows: TGCAGCGTTGACGGAAAAAACAGGGAGGGGAATGGCTACACCTTC. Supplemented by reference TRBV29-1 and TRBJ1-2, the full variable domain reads SAVISQKPSRDICQRGTSLTIQCQVDSQVTMMFWYRQQPGQSLTLIATANQGSEATYESGFVIDKFPISRPNLTFSTLTVSNMSPEDSSIYLCSVDGKNREGNGYTFGSGTRLTVV.

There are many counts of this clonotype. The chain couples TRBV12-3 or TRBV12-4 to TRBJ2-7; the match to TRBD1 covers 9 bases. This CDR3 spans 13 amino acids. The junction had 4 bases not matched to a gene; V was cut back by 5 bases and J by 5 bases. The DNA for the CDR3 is TGTGCCAGCAGTGAACAGGGGGCACACGAGCAGTACTTC. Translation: CASSEQGAHEQYF.

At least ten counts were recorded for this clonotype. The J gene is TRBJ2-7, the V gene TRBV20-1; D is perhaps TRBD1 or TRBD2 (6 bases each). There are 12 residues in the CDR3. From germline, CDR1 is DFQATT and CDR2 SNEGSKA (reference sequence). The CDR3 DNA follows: TGCGGGGGGCCCAATAGCGGCTACGAGCAGTACGTC. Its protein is CGGPNSGYEQYV.

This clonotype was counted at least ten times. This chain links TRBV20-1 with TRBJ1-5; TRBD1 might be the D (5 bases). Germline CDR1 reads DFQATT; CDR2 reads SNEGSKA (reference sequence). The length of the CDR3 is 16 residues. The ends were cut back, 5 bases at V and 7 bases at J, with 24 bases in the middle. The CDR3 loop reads CSALTQGMVRGQPQHF. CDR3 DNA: TGCAGTGCTCTAACTCAAGGGATGGTCCGGGGGCAGCCCCAGCATTTT.

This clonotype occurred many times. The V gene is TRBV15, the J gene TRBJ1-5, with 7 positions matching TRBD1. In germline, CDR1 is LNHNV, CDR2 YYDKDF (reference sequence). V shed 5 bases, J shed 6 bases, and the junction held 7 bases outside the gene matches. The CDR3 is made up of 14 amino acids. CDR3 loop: CATSVGQLGQPQHF. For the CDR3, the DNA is TGTGCCACCAGCGTGGGACAGTTGGGTCAGCCCCAGCATTTT.

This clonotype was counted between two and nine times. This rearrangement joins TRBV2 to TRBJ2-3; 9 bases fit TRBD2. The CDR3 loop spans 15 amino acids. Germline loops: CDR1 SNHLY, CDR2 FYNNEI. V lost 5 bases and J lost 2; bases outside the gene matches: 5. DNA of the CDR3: TGTGCCAGCAGTCCCCGGACTAGCGCCACAGATACGCAGTATTTT. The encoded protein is CASSPRTSATDTQYF.

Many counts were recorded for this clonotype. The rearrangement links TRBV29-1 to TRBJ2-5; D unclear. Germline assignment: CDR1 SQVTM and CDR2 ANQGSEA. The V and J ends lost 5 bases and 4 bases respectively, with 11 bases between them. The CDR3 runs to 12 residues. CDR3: CSVTPPGETQYF. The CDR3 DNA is TGCAGCGTTACCCCCCCGGGAGAGACCCAGTACTTC.

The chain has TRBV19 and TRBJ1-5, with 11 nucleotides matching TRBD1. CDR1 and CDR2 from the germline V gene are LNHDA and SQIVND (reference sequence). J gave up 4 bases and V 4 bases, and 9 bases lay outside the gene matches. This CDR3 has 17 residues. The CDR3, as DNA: TGTGCCAGTAGTAGCCCGGGACAGGGGGACGGGAATCAGCCCCAGCATTTT. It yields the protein CASSSPGQGDGNQPQHF.

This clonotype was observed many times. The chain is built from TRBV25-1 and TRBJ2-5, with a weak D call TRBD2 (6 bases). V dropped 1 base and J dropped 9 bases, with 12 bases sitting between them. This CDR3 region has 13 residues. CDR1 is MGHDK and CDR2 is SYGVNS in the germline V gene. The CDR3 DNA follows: TGTGCCAGCAGTGAATCCCTTTCGGGGGCCCAGTACTTC. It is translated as CASSESLSGAQYF.

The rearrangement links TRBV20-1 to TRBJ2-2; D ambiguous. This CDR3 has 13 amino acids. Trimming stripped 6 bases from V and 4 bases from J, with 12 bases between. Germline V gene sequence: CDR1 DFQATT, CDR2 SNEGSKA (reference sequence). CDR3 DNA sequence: TGCAGTGCGTCCAGGAGACCCACCGGGGAGCTGTTTTTT. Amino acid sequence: CSASRRPTGELFF.

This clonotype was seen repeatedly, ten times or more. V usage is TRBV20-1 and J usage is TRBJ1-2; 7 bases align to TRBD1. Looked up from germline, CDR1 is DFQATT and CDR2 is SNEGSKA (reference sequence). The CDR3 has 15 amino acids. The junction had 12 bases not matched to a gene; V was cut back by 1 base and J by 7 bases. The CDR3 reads CSARGRHRGGVGYTF. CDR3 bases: TGCAGTGCTAGAGGACGACACAGGGGAGGGGTTGGCTACACCTTC.

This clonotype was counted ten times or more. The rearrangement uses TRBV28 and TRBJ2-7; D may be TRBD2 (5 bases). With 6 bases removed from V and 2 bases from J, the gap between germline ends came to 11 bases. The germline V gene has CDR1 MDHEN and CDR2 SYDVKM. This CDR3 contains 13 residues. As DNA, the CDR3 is TGTGCCAGCAGCTCCGGGAACACCTACGAGCAGTACTTC. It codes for CASSSGNTYEQYF. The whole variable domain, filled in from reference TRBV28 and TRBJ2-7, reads DVKVTQSSRYLVKRTGEKVFLECVQDMDHENMFWYRQDPGLGLRLIYFSYDVKMKEKGDIPEGYSVSREKKERFSLILESASTNQTSMYLCASSSGNTYEQYFGPGTRLTVT.

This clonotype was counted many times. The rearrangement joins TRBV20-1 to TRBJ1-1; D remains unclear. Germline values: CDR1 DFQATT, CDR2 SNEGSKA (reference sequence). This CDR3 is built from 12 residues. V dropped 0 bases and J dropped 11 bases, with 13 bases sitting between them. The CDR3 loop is CSARDDEGRAFF. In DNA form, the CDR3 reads TGCAGTGCTAGAGATGATGAGGGCCGGGCTTTCTTT.

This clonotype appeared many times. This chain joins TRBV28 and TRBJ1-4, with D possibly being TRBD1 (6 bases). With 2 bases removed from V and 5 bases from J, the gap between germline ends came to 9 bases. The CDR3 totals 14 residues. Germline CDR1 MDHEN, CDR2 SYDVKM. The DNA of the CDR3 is TGTGCCAGCAGTTTAGGGGGGGCAAATGAAAAACTGTTTTTT. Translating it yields CASSLGGANEKLFF. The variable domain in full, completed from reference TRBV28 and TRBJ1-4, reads DVKVTQSSRYLVKRTGEKVFLECVQDMDHENMFWYRQDPGLGLRLIYFSYDVKMKEKGDIPEGYSVSREKKERFSLILESASTNQTSMYLCASSLGGANEKLFFGSGTQLSVL.

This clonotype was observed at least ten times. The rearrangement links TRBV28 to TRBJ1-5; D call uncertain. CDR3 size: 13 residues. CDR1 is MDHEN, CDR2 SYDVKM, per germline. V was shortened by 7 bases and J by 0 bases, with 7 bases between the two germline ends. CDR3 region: CASTVYSNQPQHF. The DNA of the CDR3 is TGTGCCAGCACAGTGTATAGCAATCAGCCCCAGCATTTT.

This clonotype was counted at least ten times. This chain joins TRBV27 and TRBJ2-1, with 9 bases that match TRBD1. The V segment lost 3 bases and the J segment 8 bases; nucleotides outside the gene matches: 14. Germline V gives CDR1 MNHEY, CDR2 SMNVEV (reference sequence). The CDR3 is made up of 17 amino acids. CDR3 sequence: CASSFGGQGVRFDEQFF. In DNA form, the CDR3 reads TGTGCCAGCAGTTTTGGGGGACAGGGAGTGAGGTTCGATGAGCAGTTCTTC.

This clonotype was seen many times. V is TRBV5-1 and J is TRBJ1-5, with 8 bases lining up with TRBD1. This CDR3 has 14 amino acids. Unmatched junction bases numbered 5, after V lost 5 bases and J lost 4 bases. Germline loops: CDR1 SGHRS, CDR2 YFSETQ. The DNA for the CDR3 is TGCGCCAGCAGGCCCGGGACAGGAAATCAGCCCCAGCATTTT. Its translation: CASRPGTGNQPQHF.

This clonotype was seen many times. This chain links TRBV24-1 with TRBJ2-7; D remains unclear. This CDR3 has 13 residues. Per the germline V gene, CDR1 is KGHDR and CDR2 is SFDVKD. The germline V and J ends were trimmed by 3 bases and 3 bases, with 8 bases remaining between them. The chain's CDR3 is CATSDGSNYEQYV. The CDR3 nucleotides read TGTGCCACCAGTGATGGCAGTAACTACGAGCAGTACGTC.

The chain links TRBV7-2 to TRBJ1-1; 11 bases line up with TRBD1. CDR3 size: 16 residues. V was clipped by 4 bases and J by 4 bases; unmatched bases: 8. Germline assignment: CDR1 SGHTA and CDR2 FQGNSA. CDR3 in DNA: TGTGCCAGCAGCTCTCCCCTGGGGACAGGGGGCACTGAAGCTTTCTTT. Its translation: CASSSPLGTGGTEAFF.

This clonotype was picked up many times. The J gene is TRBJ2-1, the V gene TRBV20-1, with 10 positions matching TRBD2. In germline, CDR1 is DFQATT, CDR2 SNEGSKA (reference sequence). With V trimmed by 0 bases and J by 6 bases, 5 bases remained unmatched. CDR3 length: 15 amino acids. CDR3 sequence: CSARDLAGDLNEQFF. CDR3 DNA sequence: TGCAGTGCTAGAGATCTAGCGGGAGATCTCAATGAGCAGTTCTTC.

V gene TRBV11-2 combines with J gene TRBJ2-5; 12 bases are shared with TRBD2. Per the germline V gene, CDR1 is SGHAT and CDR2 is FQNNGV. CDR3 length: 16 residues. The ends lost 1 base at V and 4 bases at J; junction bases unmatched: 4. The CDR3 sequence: CASSLALAGGLETQYF. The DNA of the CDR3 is TGTGCCAGCAGCTTAGCGCTAGCGGGAGGGCTAGAGACCCAGTACTTC.

CDR3 nucleotides: TGCAGTGCTAGGAAGACTAGCGGGGGAAATGAGCAGTTCTTC. This translates into CSARKTSGGNEQFF. The chain employs TRBV20-1 and TRBJ2-1; 12 bases align to TRBD2. The J segment lost 7 bases and the V segment lost 3 bases, leaving 4 bases of the junction unmatched. The CDR3 loop spans 14 amino acids. The germline CDR1 and CDR2 sequences are DFQATT and SNEGSKA (reference sequence).